This TCR beta chain was recovered during a study of quantifying T cell responses using KT2 cells. Study-wide context: cDNA was made from DNase-treated RNA using alpha and beta constant primers. General observations from the study: KT2 sequence counts showed saturation when very many KT2 cells were spiked in.

A single-stranded UMI oligo with SP2 sequence was ligated to cDNA 3' ends. The first PCR ran roughly 4 cycles with an equimolar RC1.1 and RC1.2 beta primer mix. Using its own MiXCR run on the UMI-ligation and nested PCR reads, TCRdb lists one record per CDR3 protein. The sample carries 25,000 to 35,000 distinct CDR3 sequences, 6% to 8% recorded once. Known numbers of the T cell clone KT2 were added to PBMC. The CDR3 has 15 amino acids. With 8 bases clipped from V and 6 bases from J, the junction kept 9 bases outside the gene matches. This clonotype was observed many times. Its antigen remains unknown. Material for sequencing was PBMCs spiked with cells of the T cell clone KT2. This TCR was sampled from a human donor. This rearrangement joins TRBV12-3 or TRBV12-4 to TRBJ2-1; 11 bases align to TRBD2. CDR3 in DNA: TGTGCCAGCTGTAGGGGGACTAGCGGCAGCAATGAGCAGTTCTTC. Its translation: CASCRGTSGSNEQFF.